This T cell receptor (beta chain) was recorded in a study of beta chain features in type 1 diabetes. Broader study findings: High-TCR-expressing cells could be over-represented by cDNA sequencing.

This clone was seen a handful of times. Antigen unknown. The isolated RNA, all of it, was reverse transcribed, so expressed TCRB transcripts were what got sequenced. TCRdb's table, derived via immunoSEQ multiplex PCR, lists solely in-frame clones and lacks some. Among fewer than 900,000 clones listed, roughly a sixth were seen once. Between the trimmed V and J ends, which lost 2 bases and 9 bases, there was a span of 11 bases. CDR3 size: 13 residues. CDR1 is SGHTA, CDR2 FQGNSA, per germline. The chain links TRBV7-2 to TRBJ2-4; D uncertain. The sequence was obtained from a woman between 18 and 29 years old in good health. Sequenced input: naive CD4+ T cells from blood. In nucleotides, the CDR3 is TGTGCCAGCAGCTTAAACCTACCGGCCATTCAGTACTTC. This codes for CASSLNLPAIQYF.